Each of the 6 T cell receptor beta chains below was sequenced from the same sample in a study of cytomegalovirus exposure and HLA in healthy donors. PCR was performed using 60 Vbeta and 13 Jbeta primers. Sequencing used immunoSEQ multiplex PCR; TCRdb keeps in-frame clones, though not all of them. Altogether some 180,000 clones are present, 70% to 85% being singletons, with the ten largest covering 1% to 1.5%. What was sequenced was PBMCs. The receptor set was obtained from a girl aged 2 to 10 in good health and CMV-seropositive.

On this clone: Other DNA sequences from this sample encode an identical CDR3 as well. V and J are TRBV19 and TRBJ2-1, with D maybe TRBD2 (6 bases). Looked up from germline, CDR1 is LNHDA and CDR2 is SQIVND (reference sequence). CDR3 length: 15 residues. The V end was cut by 3 bases, the J end by 4 bases, with 13 bases between. CDR3 sequence: CASSISGDPYNEQFF. The CDR3 DNA reads as TGTGCCAGTAGTATTTCGGGAGACCCTTACAATGAGCAGTTCTTC.

The chain is built from TRBV5-1 and TRBJ2-1; TRBD2 matches at 7 bases. The CDR3 consists of 15 residues. V shed 4 bases, J shed 8 bases, and the junction held 12 bases outside the gene matches. Germline-derived CDR1 and CDR2 are SGHRS and YFSETQ. The chain's CDR3 is CASSPRDYSFDEQFF. In nucleotides, the CDR3 is TGCGCCAGCAGCCCCCGGGACTATTCTTTTGATGAGCAGTTCTTC. The variable domain in full, with the rest retrieved from reference TRBV5-1 and TRBJ2-1, is KAGVTQTPRYLIKTRGQQVTLSCSPISGHRSVSWYQQTPGQGLQFLFEYFSETQRNKGNFPGRFSGRQFSNSRSEMNVSTLELGDSALYLCASSPRDYSFDEQFFGPGTRLTVL.

This chain links TRBV28 with TRBJ1-5, with D hard to call. The CDR3 is made up of 14 amino acids. Germline V gives CDR1 MDHEN, CDR2 SYDVKM. V gave up 7 bases and J gave up 7 bases, with 17 bases separating them. In nucleotides, the CDR3 is TGTGCCAGCACCGTTTTAAGAGCCGGGCAGCCCCAGCATTTT. Protein sequence: CASTVLRAGQPQHF.

The rearrangement joins TRBV9 to TRBJ2-5, with D tentatively TRBD2 (7 bases). Trimming removed 3 bases at V and 5 bases at J, with 14 bases between. The CDR3 sequence is 14 residues long. CDR1 SGDLS and CDR2 YYNGEE come from the germline V gene. The chain's CDR3 is CASSGGGGQETQYF. DNA for the CDR3: TGTGCCAGCAGCGGAGGGGGGGGGCAGGAGACCCAGTACTTC. The full variable domain, completed using reference TRBV9 and TRBJ2-5, is DSGVTQTPKHLITATGQRVTLRCSPRSGDLSVYWYQQSLDQGLQFLIQYYNGEERAKGNILERFSAQQFPDLHSELNLSSLELGDSALYFCASSGGGGQETQYFGPGTRLLVL.

This clone was seen once. CDR3 bases: TGCAGCGTCGCCAGCGGGGTAGCCAAAAACATTCAGTACTTC. Translation gives CSVASGVAKNIQYF. The rearrangement uses TRBV29-1 and TRBJ2-4, with 7 bases lining up with TRBD2. CDR3 size: 14 residues. Trimming took 6 bases from V and 0 from J; bases not matched to a gene: 5. The germline gives CDR1 SQVTM, CDR2 ANQGSEA.

This sequence joins TRBV9 and TRBJ1-4; D gene uncertain. Germline V gene sequence: CDR1 SGDLS, CDR2 YYNGEE. V lost 0 bases and J 7 bases, leaving 10 bases between the germline ends. The CDR3 sequence is 14 residues long. CDR3 bases: TGTGCCAGCAGCGTAGGTTCCGGAGCTGAAAAACTGTTTTTT. Its protein product is CASSVGSGAEKLFF.